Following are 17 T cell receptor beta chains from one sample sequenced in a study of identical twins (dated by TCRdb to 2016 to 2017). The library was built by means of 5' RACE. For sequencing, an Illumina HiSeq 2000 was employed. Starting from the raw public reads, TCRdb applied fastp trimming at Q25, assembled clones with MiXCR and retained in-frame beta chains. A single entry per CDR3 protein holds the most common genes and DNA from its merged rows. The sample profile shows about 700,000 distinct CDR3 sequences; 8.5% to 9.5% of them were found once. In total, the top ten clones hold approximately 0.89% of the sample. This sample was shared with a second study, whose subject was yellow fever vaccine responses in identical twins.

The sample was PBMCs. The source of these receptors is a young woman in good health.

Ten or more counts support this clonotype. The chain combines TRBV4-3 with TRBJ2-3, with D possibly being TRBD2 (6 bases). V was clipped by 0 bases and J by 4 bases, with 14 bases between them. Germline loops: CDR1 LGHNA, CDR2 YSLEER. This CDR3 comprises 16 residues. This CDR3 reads CASSQDYQRAADTQYF. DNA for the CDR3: TGCGCCAGCAGCCAAGATTACCAGCGGGCGGCAGATACGCAGTATTTT.

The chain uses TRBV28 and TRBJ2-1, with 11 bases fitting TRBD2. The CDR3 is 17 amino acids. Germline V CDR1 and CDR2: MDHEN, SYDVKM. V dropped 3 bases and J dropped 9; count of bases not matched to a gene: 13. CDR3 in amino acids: CASSFRRLIAGGREQFF. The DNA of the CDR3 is TGTGCCAGCAGTTTCCGACGACTGATAGCGGGAGGGCGTGAGCAGTTCTTC. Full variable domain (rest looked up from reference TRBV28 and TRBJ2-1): DVKVTQSSRYLVKRTGEKVFLECVQDMDHENMFWYRQDPGLGLRLIYFSYDVKMKEKGDIPEGYSVSREKKERFSLILESASTNQTSMYLCASSFRRLIAGGREQFFGPGTRLTVL.

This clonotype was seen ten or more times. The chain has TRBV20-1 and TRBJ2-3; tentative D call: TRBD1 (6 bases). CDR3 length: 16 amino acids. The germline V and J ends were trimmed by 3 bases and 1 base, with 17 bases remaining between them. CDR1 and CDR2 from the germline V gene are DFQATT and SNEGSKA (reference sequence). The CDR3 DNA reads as TGCAGTGCTAGTACAACGACAGGCCCAGGCACAGATACGCAGTATTTT. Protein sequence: CSASTTTGPGTDTQYF.

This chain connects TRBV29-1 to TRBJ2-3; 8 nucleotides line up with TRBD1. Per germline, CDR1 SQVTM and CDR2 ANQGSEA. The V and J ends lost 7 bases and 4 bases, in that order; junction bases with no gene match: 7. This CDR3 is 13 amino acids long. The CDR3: CSAPVTGADTQYF. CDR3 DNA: TGCAGCGCCCCCGTGACAGGGGCAGATACGCAGTATTTT.

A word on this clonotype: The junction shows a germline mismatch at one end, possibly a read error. Here the CDR3 DNA reads TGCGCCAGCAGCTTAATCCAGGGAGGGGAAAAACTGTTTTTC. It is translated as CASSLIQGGEKLFF. This chain links TRBV5-1 with TRBJ1-4, with a weak D call TRBD1 (5 bases). CDR1 is SGHRS and CDR2 is YFSETQ in the germline V gene. The CDR3 contains 14 residues.

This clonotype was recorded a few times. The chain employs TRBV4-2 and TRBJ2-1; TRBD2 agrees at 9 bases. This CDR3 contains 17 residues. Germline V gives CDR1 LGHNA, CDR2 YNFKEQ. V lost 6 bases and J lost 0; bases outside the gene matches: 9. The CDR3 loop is CASSHNSGGSSYNEQFF. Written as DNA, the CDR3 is TGTGCCAGCAGTCACAATAGCGGGGGAAGCTCCTACAATGAGCAGTTCTTC.

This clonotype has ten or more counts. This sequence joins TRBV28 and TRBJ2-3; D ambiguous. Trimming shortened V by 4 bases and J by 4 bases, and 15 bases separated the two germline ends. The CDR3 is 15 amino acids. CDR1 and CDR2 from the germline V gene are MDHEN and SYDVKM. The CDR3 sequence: CASSSPARGPDTQYF. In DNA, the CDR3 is TGTGCCAGCAGTTCCCCCGCTCGAGGACCAGATACGCAGTATTTT.

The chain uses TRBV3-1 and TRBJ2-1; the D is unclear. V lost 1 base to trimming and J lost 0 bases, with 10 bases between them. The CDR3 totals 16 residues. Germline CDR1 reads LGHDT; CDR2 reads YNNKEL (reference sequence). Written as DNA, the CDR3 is TGTGCCAGCAGCCAAGGGGTACCCCTCTCCTACAATGAGCAGTTCTTC. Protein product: CASSQGVPLSYNEQFF.

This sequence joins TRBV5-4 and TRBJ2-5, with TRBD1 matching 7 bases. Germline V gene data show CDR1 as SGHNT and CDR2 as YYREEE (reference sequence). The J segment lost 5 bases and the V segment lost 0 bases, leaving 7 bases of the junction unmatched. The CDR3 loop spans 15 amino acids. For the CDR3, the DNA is TGTGCCAGCAGCTTGGGCCGACAGGGAACGGAGACCCAGTACTTC. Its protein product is CASSLGRQGTETQYF. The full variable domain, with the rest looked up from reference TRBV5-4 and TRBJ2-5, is ETGVTQSPTHLIKTRGQQVTLRCSSQSGHNTVSWYQQALGQGPQFIFQYYREEENGRGNFPPRFSGLQFPNYSSELNVNALELDDSALYLCASSLGRQGTETQYFGPGTRLLVL.

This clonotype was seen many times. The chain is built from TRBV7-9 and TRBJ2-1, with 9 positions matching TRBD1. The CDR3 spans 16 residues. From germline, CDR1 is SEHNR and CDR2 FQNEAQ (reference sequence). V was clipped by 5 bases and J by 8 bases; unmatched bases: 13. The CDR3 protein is CASSPSGTGKEDEQFF. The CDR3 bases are TGTGCCAGCAGCCCAAGTGGGACAGGGAAAGAAGATGAGCAGTTCTTC.

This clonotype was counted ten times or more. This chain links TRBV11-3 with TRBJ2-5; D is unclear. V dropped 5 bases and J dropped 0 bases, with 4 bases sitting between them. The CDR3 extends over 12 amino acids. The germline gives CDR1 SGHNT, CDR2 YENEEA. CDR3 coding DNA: TGTGCCAGCAGCGAAAACCAAGAGACCCAGTACTTC. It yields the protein CASSENQETQYF.

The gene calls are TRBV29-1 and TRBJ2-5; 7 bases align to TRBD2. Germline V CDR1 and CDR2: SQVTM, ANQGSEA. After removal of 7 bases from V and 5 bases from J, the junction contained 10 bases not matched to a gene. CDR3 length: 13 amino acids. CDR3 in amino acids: CSGRGGGGETQYF. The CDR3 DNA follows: TGCAGCGGACGCGGCGGGGGAGGCGAGACCCAGTACTTC.

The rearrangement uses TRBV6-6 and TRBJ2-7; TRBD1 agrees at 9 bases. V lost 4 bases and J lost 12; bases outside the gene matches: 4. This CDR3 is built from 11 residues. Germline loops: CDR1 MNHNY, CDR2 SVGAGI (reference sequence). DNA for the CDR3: TGTGCCAGCAGTTCGGGACAGGGCGGGTACTTC. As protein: CASSSGQGGYF.

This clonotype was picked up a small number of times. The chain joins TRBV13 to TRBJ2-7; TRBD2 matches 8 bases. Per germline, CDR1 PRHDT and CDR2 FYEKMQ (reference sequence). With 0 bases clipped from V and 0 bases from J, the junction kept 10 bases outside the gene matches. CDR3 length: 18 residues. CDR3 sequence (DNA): TGTGCCAGCAGCTTAGGTTACCGGGGAGCGGGAGCCTCCTACGAGCAGTACTTC. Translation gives CASSLGYRGAGASYEQYF. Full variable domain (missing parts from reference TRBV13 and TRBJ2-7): AAGVIQSPRHLIKEKRETATLKCYPIPRHDTVYWYQQGPGQDPQFLISFYEKMQSDKGSIPDRFSAQQFSDYHSELNMSSLELGDSALYFCASSLGYRGAGASYEQYFGPGTRLTVT.

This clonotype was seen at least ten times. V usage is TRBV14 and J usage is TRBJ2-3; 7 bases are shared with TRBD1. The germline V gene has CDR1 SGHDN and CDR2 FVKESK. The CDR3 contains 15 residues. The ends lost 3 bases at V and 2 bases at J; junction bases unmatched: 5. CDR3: CASSHRDRATDTQYF. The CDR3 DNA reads TGTGCCAGCAGCCACCGGGACAGAGCCACAGATACGCAGTATTTT.

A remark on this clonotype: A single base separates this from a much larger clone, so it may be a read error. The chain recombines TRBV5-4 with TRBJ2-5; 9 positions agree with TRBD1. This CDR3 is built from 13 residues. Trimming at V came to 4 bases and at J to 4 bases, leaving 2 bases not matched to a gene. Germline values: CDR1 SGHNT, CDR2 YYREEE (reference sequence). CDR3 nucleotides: TGTGCCAGCAGCATACAGGGGGCAGAGACCCAGTACTTC. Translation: CASSIQGAETQYF.

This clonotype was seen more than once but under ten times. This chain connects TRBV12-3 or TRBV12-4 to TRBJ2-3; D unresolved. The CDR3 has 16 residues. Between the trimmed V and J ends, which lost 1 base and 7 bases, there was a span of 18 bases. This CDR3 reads CASSLGWRTDANTQYF. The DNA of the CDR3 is TGTGCCAGCAGTTTAGGGTGGCGGACGGACGCCAATACGCAGTATTTT.